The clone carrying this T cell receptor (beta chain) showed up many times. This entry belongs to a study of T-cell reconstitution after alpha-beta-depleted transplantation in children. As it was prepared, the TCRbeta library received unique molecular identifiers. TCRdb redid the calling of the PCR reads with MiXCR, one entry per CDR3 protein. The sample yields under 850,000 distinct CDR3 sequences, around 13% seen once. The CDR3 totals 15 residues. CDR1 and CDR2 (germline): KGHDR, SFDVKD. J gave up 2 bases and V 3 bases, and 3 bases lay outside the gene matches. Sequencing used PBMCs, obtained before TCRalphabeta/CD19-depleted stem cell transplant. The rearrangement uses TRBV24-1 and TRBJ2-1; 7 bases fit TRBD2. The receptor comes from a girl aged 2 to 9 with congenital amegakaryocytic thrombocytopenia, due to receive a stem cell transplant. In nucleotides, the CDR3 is TGTGCCACCAGTGATCCTGCGGGAGCCTACAATGAGCAGTTCTTC. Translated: CATSDPAGAYNEQFF.